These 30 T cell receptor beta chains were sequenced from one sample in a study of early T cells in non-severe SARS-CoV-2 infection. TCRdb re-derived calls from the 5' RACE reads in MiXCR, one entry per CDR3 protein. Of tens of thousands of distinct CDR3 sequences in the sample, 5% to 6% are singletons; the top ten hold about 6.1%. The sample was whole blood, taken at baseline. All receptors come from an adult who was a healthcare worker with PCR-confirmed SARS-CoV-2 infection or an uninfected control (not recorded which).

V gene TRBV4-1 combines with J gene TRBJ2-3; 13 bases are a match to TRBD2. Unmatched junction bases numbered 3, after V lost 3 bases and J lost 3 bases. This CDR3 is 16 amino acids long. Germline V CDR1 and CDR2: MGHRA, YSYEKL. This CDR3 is CASSQRTSGSTDTQYF. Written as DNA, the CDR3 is TGCGCCAGCAGCCAGAGGACTAGCGGGAGTACAGATACGCAGTATTTT.

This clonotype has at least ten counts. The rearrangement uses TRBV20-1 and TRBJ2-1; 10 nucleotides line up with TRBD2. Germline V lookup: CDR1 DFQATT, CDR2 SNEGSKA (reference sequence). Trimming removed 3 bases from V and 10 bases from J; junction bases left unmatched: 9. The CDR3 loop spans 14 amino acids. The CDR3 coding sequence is TGCAGTGCTAGTCCTAGCGGGGGCCTGGGCGAGCAGTTCTTC. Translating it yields CSASPSGGLGEQFF.

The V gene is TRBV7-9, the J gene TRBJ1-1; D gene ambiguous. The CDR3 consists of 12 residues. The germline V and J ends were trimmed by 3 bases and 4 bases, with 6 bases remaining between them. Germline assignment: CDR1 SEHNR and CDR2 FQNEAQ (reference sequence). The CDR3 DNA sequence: TGTGCCAGCAGCTTTTCGAGCACTGAAGCTTTCTTT. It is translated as CASSFSSTEAFF. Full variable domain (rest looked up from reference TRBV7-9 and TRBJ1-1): DTGVSQNPRHKITKRGQNVTFRCDPISEHNRLYWYRQTLGQGPEFLTYFQNEAQLEKSRLLSDRFSAERPKGSFSTLEIQRTEQGDSAMYLCASSFSSTEAFFGQGTRLTVV.

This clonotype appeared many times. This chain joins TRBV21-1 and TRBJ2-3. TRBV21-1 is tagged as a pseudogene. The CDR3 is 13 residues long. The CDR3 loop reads CASSKALHSAQYF. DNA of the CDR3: TGTGCCAGCAGCAAAGCTCTCCACTCGGCGCAGTATTTT.

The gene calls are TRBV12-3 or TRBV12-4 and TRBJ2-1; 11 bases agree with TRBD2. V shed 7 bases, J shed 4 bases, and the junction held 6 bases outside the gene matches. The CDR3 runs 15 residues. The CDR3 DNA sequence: TGTGCCAGCATTACCCTAGCGGGAGGTTACAATGAGCAGTTCTTC. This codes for CASITLAGGYNEQFF.

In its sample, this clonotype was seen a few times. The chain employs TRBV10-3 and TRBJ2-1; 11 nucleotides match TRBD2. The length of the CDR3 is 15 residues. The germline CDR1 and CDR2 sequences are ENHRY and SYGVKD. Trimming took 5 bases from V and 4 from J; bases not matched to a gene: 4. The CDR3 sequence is CAISSGTSGYNEQFF. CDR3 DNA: TGTGCCATCAGTTCCGGGACTAGCGGATACAATGAGCAGTTCTTC.

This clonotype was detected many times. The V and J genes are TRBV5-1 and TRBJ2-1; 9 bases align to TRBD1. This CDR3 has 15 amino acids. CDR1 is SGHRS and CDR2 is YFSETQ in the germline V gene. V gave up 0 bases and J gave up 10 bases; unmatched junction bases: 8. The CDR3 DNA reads TGCGCCAGCAGCTTGGGACAGGGGGAGTCCTCCGAGCAGTTCTTC. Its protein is CASSLGQGESSEQFF.

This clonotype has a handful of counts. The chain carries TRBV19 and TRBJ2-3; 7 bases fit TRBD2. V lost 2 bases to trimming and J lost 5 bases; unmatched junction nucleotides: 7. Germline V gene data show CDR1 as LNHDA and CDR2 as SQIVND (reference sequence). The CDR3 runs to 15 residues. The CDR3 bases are TGTGCCAGTAGTATATGGGCGGGAGTCAAAGATACGCAGTATTTT. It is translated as CASSIWAGVKDTQYF.

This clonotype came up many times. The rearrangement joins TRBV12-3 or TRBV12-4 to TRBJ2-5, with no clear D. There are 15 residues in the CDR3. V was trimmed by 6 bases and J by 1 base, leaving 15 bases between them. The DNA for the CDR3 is TGTGCCAGCAGATATGTCAGTCAAGCCCAAGAGACCCAGTACTTC. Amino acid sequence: CASRYVSQAQETQYF.

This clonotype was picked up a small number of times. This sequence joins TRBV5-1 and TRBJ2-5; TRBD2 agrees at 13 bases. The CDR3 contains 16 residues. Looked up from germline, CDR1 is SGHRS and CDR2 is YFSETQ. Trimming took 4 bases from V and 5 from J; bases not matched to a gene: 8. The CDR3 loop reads CASSKGTSGIGETQYF. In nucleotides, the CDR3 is TGCGCCAGCAGCAAAGGGACTAGCGGGATCGGGGAGACCCAGTACTTC.

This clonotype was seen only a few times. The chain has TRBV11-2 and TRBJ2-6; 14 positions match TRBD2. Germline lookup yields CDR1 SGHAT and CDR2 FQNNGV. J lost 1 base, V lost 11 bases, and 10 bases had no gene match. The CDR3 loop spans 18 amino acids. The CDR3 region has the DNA TGTGCCTGGGGGACTAGCGGGAGAATAGGATCTGGGGCCAACGTCCTGACTTTC. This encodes CAWGTSGRIGSGANVLTF. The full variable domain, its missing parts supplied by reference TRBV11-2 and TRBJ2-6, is EAGVAQSPRYKIIEKRQSVAFWCNPISGHATLYWYQQILGQGPKLLIQFQNNGVVDDSQLPKDRFSAERLKGVDSTLKIQPAKLEDSAVYLCAWGTSGRIGSGANVLTFGAGSRLTVL.

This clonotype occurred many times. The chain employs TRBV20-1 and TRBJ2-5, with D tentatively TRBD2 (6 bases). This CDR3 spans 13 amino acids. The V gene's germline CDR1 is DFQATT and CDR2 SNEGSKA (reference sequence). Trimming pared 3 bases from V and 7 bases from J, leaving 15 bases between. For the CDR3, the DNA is TGCAGTGCTAGCGGGGGACGGGACGGGACCCAGTACTTC. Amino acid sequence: CSASGGRDGTQYF.

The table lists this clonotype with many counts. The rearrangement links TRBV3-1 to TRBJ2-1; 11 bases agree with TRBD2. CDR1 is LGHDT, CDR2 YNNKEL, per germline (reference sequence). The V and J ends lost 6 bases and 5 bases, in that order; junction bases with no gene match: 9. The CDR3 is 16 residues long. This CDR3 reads CASRRLAGGGDNEQFF. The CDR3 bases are TGTGCCAGCAGGCGTCTAGCGGGAGGCGGGGACAATGAGCAGTTCTTC.

The CDR3 sequence is CASGSYTEAFF. CDR3 in DNA: TGTGCCAGCGGGAGTTACACTGAAGCTTTCTTT. The chain links TRBV6-1 to TRBJ1-1; D unresolved. This CDR3 is 11 amino acids long. V shed 8 bases and J shed 3 bases, with 7 bases lying between them. Germline CDR1 and CDR2: MNHNS and SASEGT.

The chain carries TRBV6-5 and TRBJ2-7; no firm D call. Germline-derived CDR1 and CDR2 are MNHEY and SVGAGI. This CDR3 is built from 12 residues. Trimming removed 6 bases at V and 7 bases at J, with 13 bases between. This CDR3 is CASSDERREQYV. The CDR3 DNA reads TGTGCCAGCAGCGACGAACGGCGTGAGCAGTACGTC.

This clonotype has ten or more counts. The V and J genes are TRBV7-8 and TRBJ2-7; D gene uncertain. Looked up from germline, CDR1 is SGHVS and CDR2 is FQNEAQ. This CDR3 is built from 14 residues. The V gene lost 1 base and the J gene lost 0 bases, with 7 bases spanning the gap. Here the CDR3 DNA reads TGTGCCAGCAGCTTAGGGGCTCACTCCTACGAGCAGTACGTC. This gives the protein CASSLGAHSYEQYV.

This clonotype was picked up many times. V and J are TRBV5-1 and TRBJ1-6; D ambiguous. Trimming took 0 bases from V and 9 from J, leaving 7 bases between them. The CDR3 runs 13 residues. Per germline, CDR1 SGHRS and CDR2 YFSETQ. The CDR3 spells CASSLAEGSPLHF. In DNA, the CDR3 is TGCGCCAGCAGCTTGGCGGAAGGTTCACCCCTCCACTTT.

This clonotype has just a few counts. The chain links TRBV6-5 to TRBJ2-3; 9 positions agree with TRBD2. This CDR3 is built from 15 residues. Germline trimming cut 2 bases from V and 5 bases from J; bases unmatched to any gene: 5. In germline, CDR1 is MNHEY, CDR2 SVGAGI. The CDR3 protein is CASSYIAGELDTQYF. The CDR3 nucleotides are TGTGCCAGCAGTTACATAGCGGGAGAATTAGATACGCAGTATTTT.

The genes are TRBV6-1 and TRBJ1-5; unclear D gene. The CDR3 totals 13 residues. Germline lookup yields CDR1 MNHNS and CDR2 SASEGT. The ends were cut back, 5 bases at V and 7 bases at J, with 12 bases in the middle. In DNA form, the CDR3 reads TGTGCCAGCAGTACTGAGGCAGGCCAGCCCCAGCATTTT. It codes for CASSTEAGQPQHF.

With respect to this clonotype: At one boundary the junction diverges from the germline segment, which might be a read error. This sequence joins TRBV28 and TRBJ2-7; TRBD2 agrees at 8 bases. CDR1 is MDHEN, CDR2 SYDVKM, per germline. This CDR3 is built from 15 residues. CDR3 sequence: CVSSNRGTSSHEQYF. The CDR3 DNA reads TGTGTCAGCAGCAACCGGGGGACTAGTTCCCACGAGCAGTACTTC.

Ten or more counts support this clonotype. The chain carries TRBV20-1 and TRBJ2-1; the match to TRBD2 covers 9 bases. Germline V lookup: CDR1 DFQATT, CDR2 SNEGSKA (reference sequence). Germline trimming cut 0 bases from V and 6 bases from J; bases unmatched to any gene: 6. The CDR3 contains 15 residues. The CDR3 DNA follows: TGCAGTGCTAGAGATCTAGCGGGACGCCTCAATGAGCAGTTCTTC. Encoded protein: CSARDLAGRLNEQFF.

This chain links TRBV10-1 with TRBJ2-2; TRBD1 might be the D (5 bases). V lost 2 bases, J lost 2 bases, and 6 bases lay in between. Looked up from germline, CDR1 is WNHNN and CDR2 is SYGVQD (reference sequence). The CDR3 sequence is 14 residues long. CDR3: CASSERGNTGELFF. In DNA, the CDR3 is TGCGCCAGCAGTGAGAGGGGTAACACCGGGGAGCTGTTTTTT.

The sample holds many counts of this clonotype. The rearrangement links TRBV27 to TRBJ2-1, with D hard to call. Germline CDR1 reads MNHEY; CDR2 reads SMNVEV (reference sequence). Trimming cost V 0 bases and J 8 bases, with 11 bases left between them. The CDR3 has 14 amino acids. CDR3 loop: CASSLSGWTDEQFF. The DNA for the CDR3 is TGTGCCAGCAGTTTATCGGGTTGGACGGATGAGCAGTTCTTC.

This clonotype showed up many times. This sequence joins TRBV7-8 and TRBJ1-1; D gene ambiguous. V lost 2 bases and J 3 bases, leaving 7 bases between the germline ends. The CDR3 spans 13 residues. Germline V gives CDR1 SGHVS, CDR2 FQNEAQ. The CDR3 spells CASSLSGDTEAFF. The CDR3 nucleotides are TGTGCCAGCAGCTTATCTGGGGACACTGAAGCTTTCTTT. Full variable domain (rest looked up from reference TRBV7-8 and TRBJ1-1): GAGVSQSPRYKVAKRGQDVALRCDPISGHVSLFWYQQALGQGPEFLTYFQNEAQLDKSGLPSDRFFAERPEGSVSTLKIQRTQQEDSAVYLCASSLSGDTEAFFGQGTRLTVV.

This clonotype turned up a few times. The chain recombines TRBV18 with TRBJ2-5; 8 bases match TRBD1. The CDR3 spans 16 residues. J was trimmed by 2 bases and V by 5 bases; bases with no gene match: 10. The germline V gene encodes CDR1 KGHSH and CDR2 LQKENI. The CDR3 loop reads CASSERTGIRQETQYF. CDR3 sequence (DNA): TGTGCCAGCTCAGAACGGACAGGGATTCGGCAAGAGACCCAGTACTTC.

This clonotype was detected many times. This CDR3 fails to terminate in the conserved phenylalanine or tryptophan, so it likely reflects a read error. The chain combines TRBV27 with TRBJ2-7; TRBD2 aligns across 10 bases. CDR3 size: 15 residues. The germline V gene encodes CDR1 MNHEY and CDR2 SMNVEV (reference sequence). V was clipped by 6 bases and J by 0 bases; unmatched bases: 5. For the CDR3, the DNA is TGTGCCAGCAGGGTAGCGGGAGGACTCTCCTACGAGCAGTACATC. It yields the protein CASRVAGGLSYEQYI.

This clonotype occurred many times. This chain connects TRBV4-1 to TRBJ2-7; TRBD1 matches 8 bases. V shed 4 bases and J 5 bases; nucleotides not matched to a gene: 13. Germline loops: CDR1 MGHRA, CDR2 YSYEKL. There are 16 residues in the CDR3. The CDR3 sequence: CASSRVRMDRDHEQYF. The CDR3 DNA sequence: TGCGCCAGCAGCCGCGTCAGGATGGACAGGGACCACGAGCAGTACTTC.

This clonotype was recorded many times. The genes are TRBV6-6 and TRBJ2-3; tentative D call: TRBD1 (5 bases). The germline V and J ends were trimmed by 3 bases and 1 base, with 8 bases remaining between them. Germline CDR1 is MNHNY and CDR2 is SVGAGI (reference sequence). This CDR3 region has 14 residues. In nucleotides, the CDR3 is TGTGCCAGCAGTTATCAGGGCGGCACAGATACGCAGTATTTT. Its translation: CASSYQGGTDTQYF.

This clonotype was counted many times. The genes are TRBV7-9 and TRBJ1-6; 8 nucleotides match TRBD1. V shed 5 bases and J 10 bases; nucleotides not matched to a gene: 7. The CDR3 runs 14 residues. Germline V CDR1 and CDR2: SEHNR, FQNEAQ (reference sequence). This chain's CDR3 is CASSNGQGTSPLHF. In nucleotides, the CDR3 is TGTGCCAGCAGCAATGGACAGGGCACCTCACCCCTCCACTTT.

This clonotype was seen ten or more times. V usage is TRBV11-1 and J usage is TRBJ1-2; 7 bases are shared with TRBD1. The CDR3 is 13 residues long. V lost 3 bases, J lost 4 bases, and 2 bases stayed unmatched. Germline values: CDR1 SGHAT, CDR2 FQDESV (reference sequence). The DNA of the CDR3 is TGTGCCAGCAGCTTTCCAGGGGGCTATGGCTACACCTTC. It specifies CASSFPGGYGYTF.